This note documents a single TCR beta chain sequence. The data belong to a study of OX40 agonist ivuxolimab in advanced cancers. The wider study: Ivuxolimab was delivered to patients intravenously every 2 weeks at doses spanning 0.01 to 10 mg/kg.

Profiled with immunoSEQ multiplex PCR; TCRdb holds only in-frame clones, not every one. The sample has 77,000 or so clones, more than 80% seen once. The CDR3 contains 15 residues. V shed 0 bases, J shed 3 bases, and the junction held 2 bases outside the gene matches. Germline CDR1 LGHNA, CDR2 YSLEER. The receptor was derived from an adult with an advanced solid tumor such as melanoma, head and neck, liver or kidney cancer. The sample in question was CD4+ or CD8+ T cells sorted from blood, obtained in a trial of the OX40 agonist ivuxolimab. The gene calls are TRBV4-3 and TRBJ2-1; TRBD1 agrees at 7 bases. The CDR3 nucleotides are TGCGCCAGCAGCCAAGATGACAGGGTCTACAATGAGCAGTTCTTC. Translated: CASSQDDRVYNEQFF.